The clone carrying this T cell receptor (beta chain) was observed a few times. Its specificity is unknown. The method was immunoSEQ multiplex PCR; TCRdb's version includes in-frame clones alone and lacks a portion of them. Found here are 11,000 to 15,000 clones, roughly 72% of them singletons; the top ten hold about 1.3%. Peripheral blood was collected from the related graft donor on the marrow donation day. The sample comes from a study of T cells after posttransplantation cyclophosphamide. Study-wide results and limits: Later post-transplant blood repertoires were often dominated by donor CD8+ memory clones.

Sequences were obtained from memory CD4+ T cells sorted from PBMCs. The TCR originated in a middle-aged man.

The DNA of the CDR3 is TGTGCCAGCAGTAAACAGGGGACTGAAGCTTTCTTT. It encodes CASSKQGTEAFF. This chain connects TRBV7-9 to TRBJ1-1, with 7 bases aligning to TRBD1. The CDR3 contains 12 residues. V lost 6 bases, J lost 5 bases, and 3 bases stayed unmatched. Per germline, CDR1 SEHNR and CDR2 FQNEAQ (reference sequence).